The 24 T cell receptor beta chains below come from one sample, sequenced in a study of shared clonotypes between healthy human individuals. Sequencing was performed with immunoSEQ multiplex PCR; in TCRdb, only in-frame clones are kept and a portion is missing. The table shows some 360,000 clones, with 73% occurring only once. Specimen: memory CD4+ T cells sorted from blood. Subset here: CD45RA-negative fraction. The receptors stem from a man aged 25-40 years in good health.

The chain is built from TRBV18 and TRBJ2-2; the D is unclear. There are 16 residues in the CDR3. Germline assignment: CDR1 KGHSH and CDR2 LQKENI. V gave up 2 bases and J gave up 1 base, with 11 bases separating them. CDR3 in DNA: TGTGCCAGCTCACCAGGAATCGGGCAGAACACCGGGGAGCTGTTTTTT. Translated: CASSPGIGQNTGELFF.

The V gene is TRBV11-3, the J gene TRBJ2-1, with 9 bases aligning to TRBD2. This CDR3 spans 15 amino acids. V was clipped by 1 base and J by 7 bases; unmatched bases: 5. Looked up from germline, CDR1 is SGHNT and CDR2 is YENEEA. CDR3 in DNA: TGTGCCAGCAGCTTAGGCGGACTAGCGAAAAATGAGCAGTTCTTC. The encoded protein is CASSLGGLAKNEQFF.

J is TRBJ1-2 and V is TRBV5-1; 9 nucleotides align to TRBD1. Trimming cost V 4 bases and J 3 bases; bases outside gene matches: 7. Germline lookup yields CDR1 SGHRS and CDR2 YFSETQ. CDR3 length: 15 amino acids. The DNA of the CDR3 is TGCGCCAGCAGCCATGGGACAGGGCGCGACTATGGCTACACCTTC. Translating gives CASSHGTGRDYGYTF. The whole variable domain, remainder taken from reference TRBV5-1 and TRBJ1-2, is KAGVTQTPRYLIKTRGQQVTLSCSPISGHRSVSWYQQTPGQGLQFLFEYFSETQRNKGNFPGRFSGRQFSNSRSEMNVSTLELGDSALYLCASSHGTGRDYGYTFGSGTRLTVV.

The rearrangement joins TRBV6-1 to TRBJ1-4; weak D call: TRBD1 (5 bases). V lost 2 bases to trimming and J lost 4 bases, with 11 bases between them. The CDR3 contains 15 residues. Germline values: CDR1 MNHNS, CDR2 SASEGT. CDR3 coding DNA: TGTGCCAGCAGTGAACCGGGACGGATTAATGAAAAACTGTTTTTT. It translates to CASSEPGRINEKLFF.

The rearrangement uses TRBV15 and TRBJ1-4; maybe TRBD1 (5 bases). V lost 0 bases to trimming and J lost 8 bases, with 7 bases between them. The CDR3 length is 13 residues. The V gene's germline CDR1 is LNHNV and CDR2 YYDKDF (reference sequence). The CDR3 sequence: CATSRDRGEKLFF. The DNA for the CDR3 is TGTGCCACCAGCAGAGATAGGGGCGAAAAACTGTTTTTT.

This CDR3 is CASSQEWARSGRSTDTQYF. Here the CDR3 DNA reads TGTGCCAGCAGCCAAGAATGGGCTCGTAGCGGGAGAAGCACAGATACGCAGTATTTT. The V and J genes are TRBV4-2 and TRBJ2-3; 9 nucleotides match TRBD2. The CDR3 has 19 amino acids. CDR1 is LGHNA, CDR2 YNFKEQ, per germline. Trimming cost V 0 bases and J 0 bases; bases outside gene matches: 10.

Only a few counts were recorded for this clone. This chain links TRBV2 with TRBJ2-7, with 7 bases fitting TRBD1. CDR3 length: 13 amino acids. The J segment lost 2 bases and the V segment lost 6 bases, leaving 4 bases of the junction unmatched. The germline V gene has CDR1 SNHLY and CDR2 FYNNEI. CDR3 region: CASRRGLPYEQYF. CDR3 sequence (DNA): TGTGCCAGCAGGAGGGGGCTCCCCTACGAGCAGTACTTC.

This rearrangement joins TRBV19 to TRBJ1-5, with D possibly matching TRBD1 (5 bases). The germline V gene has CDR1 LNHDA and CDR2 SQIVND (reference sequence). Trimming took off 3 bases at V and 2 bases at J, with 14 bases between the two ends. CDR3 length equals 16 residues. CDR3 sequence (DNA): TGTGCCAGTAGTATTAATTGGGGAGGGGGCAATCAGCCCCAGCATTTT. Translating it yields CASSINWGGGNQPQHF. Supplemented by reference TRBV19 and TRBJ1-5, the full variable domain reads DGGITQSPKYLFRKEGQNVTLSCEQNLNHDAMYWYRQDPGQGLRLIYYSQIVNDFQKGDIAEGYSVSREKKESFPLTVTSAQKNPTAFYLCASSINWGGGNQPQHFGDGTRLSIL.

Ten or more counts support this clone. The chain is built from TRBV6-5 and TRBJ2-5, with 7 positions matching TRBD2. This CDR3 spans 15 amino acids. J gave up 4 bases and V 2 bases, and 7 bases lay outside the gene matches. Per the germline V gene, CDR1 is MNHEY and CDR2 is SVGAGI. CDR3: CASSYTSVPGETQYF. The CDR3 DNA sequence: TGTGCCAGCAGTTACACTAGCGTGCCGGGAGAGACCCAGTACTTC.

V and J are TRBV10-2 and TRBJ1-4, with TRBD1 matching over 7 bases. This CDR3 has 13 residues. Unmatched junction bases numbered 9, after V lost 9 bases and J lost 8 bases. CDR1 WSHSY and CDR2 SAAADI come from the germline V gene. CDR3 DNA: TGCGCCAGTGGGCAGGGGGTGTGGGAAAAACTGTTTTTT. It yields the protein CASGQGVWEKLFF.

The V gene is TRBV7-9, the J gene TRBJ1-2; no clear D gene. In germline, CDR1 is SEHNR, CDR2 FQNEAQ (reference sequence). The CDR3 is 14 residues long. V was clipped by 5 bases and J by 3 bases, with 13 bases between them. CDR3 bases: TGTGCCAGCAGCCCAATCCCCGGTGACTATGGCTACACCTTC. Its translation is CASSPIPGDYGYTF. The whole variable domain, filled in from reference TRBV7-9 and TRBJ1-2, reads DTGVSQNPRHKITKRGQNVTFRCDPISEHNRLYWYRQTLGQGPEFLTYFQNEAQLEKSRLLSDRFSAERPKGSFSTLEIQRTEQGDSAMYLCASSPIPGDYGYTFGSGTRLTVV.

This rearrangement joins TRBV29-1 to TRBJ2-4; the D gene is possibly TRBD2 (5 bases). V gave up 4 bases and J gave up 5 bases, with 12 bases separating them. Germline values: CDR1 SQVTM, CDR2 ANQGSEA. This CDR3 region has 13 residues. The CDR3, as DNA: TGCAGCGTTGCTCCCAGGACTCAAAACATTCAGTACTTC. Its translation is CSVAPRTQNIQYF.

J is TRBJ2-2 and V is TRBV27; possible D gene TRBD2, 6 bases. Trimming shortened V by 3 bases and J by 0 bases, and 11 bases separated the two germline ends. Germline V gives CDR1 MNHEY, CDR2 SMNVEV (reference sequence). There are 16 residues in the CDR3. The CDR3: CASSFRWEANTGELFF. For the CDR3, the DNA is TGTGCCAGCAGTTTTAGGTGGGAGGCGAACACCGGGGAGCTGTTTTTT.

The rearrangement uses TRBV5-4 and TRBJ2-5; 7 nucleotides align to TRBD2. This CDR3 is 13 amino acids long. After removal of 4 bases from V and 9 bases from J, the junction contained 9 bases not matched to a gene. CDR1 and CDR2 from the germline V gene are SGHNT and YYREEE (reference sequence). The CDR3 loop is CASSRAGPDPQYF. Written as DNA, the CDR3 is TGTGCCAGCAGCCGAGCGGGACCCGATCCCCAGTACTTC.

The sample holds a few counts of this clone. V and J are TRBV28 and TRBJ1-2, with 7 positions matching TRBD1. The V gene end was trimmed by 3 bases and the J gene end by 7 bases; junction bases not matched to a gene: 2. This CDR3 is built from 12 residues. Germline V gives CDR1 MDHEN, CDR2 SYDVKM. For the CDR3, the DNA is TGTGCCAGCAGTTTCACAGGGGTTGGCTACACCTTC. Its protein product is CASSFTGVGYTF.

The chain couples TRBV10-3 to TRBJ2-1; D is ambiguous. This CDR3 comprises 14 residues. V lost 5 bases to trimming and J lost 8 bases, with 16 bases between them. Germline V CDR1 and CDR2: ENHRY, SYGVKD. CDR3 residues: CAISSTTGRDEQFF. The CDR3 DNA reads as TGTGCCATCAGTTCAACGACTGGACGGGATGAGCAGTTCTTC.

The V and J genes are TRBV27 and TRBJ2-7; D remains unclear. This CDR3 spans 13 amino acids. From germline, CDR1 is MNHEY and CDR2 SMNVEV (reference sequence). The V and J ends lost 9 bases and 5 bases respectively, with 17 bases between them. The chain's CDR3 is CARTLTRPHEQYF. DNA for the CDR3: TGTGCCAGGACGTTGACAAGGCCCCACGAGCAGTACTTC.

This chain uses TRBV2 with TRBJ2-7; D tentatively reads TRBD1 or TRBD2 (5 bases each). CDR1 and CDR2 from the germline V gene are SNHLY and FYNNEI. Trimming removed 3 bases at V and 7 bases at J, with 10 bases between. This CDR3 comprises 12 residues. CDR3 sequence (DNA): TGTGCCAGCAGTGAGGGGGAAGGGGAGCAGTACTTC. Protein sequence: CASSEGEGEQYF.

The chain has TRBV4-3 and TRBJ1-1; D gene unclear. This CDR3 is 13 amino acids long. CDR1 and CDR2 (germline): LGHNA, YSLEER. V was pared by 1 base and J by 1 base, with 4 bases between. The CDR3 protein is CASSQVGNTEAFF. The CDR3 DNA sequence: TGCGCCAGCAGCCAAGTAGGGAACACTGAAGCTTTCTTT.

This chain joins TRBV19 and TRBJ2-7; perhaps TRBD2 as D (6 bases). CDR1 is LNHDA and CDR2 is SQIVND in the germline V gene (reference sequence). V was clipped by 0 bases and J by 6 bases, with 15 bases between them. The CDR3 covers 15 residues. DNA of the CDR3: TGTGCCAGTAGTATAGAATCCGGGAGTTATGTCGAGCAGTACTTC. Protein: CASSIESGSYVEQYF.

This chain connects TRBV6-5 to TRBJ2-1; TRBD1 matches at 10 bases. This CDR3 is built from 14 residues. Unmatched junction bases numbered 8, after V lost 6 bases and J lost 9 bases. In germline, CDR1 is MNHEY, CDR2 SVGAGI. The CDR3 protein is CASSPGDRGGEQFF. CDR3 in DNA: TGTGCCAGCAGCCCCGGGGACAGGGGCGGTGAGCAGTTCTTC.

This clone was observed a single time. The chain combines TRBV9 with TRBJ2-7; 8 bases fit TRBD2. The V segment lost 4 bases and the J segment 7 bases; nucleotides outside the gene matches: 13. CDR3 length equals 15 residues. Germline-derived CDR1 and CDR2 are SGDLS and YYNGEE. The CDR3 sequence: CASSSRASSGGEQYF. Here the CDR3 DNA reads TGTGCCAGCAGCTCCCGGGCCTCGTCGGGGGGGGAGCAGTACTTC.

J is TRBJ2-7 and V is TRBV6-5; tentative D call: TRBD1 (5 bases). Germline V gives CDR1 MNHEY, CDR2 SVGAGI. V was clipped by 6 bases and J by 0 bases, with 12 bases between them. CDR3 size: 14 residues. The CDR3 protein is CASSPTGDSYEQYF. In DNA form, the CDR3 reads TGTGCCAGCAGCCCTACAGGAGACTCCTACGAGCAGTACTTC.

V and J are TRBV11-3 and TRBJ2-6, with 12 bases lining up with TRBD1. The CDR3 is 20 residues long. CDR1 and CDR2 (germline): SGHNT, YENEEA. V was clipped by 5 bases and J by 4 bases; unmatched bases: 15. The DNA of the CDR3 is TGTGCCAGCAGCCTACACTACCCGGGACAGGGGGCGGACGGGGCCAACGTCCTGACTTTC. It translates to CASSLHYPGQGADGANVLTF.